This is a list of T cell receptor beta chains from one sample in a study of blood T cell repertoires in COVID-19. Repertoires were generated with immunoSEQ multiplex PCR, while TCRdb's copy carries only in-frame clones and drops some. The sample has under 25,000 clones; roughly 88% are singletons. Source material: peripheral blood. Receptor source: a man at least 80 years old with active or convalescent COVID-19. The CDR3 runs from the conserved cysteine through the conserved F or W. D genes are given only for firm matches. Rows give clone size only sometimes, using once, few, many, or a class for an expanded clone.

j_call | clone_size | v_call | d_call | cdr3_nt | cdr3_aa
TRBJ1-1 | NA | TRBV19 | TRBD1 | TGTGCCAGTAGCTCGGGACAGGGAGATGAAGCTTTCTTT | CASSSGQGDEAFF
TRBJ2-6 | NA | TRBV7-2 | TRBD2 | TGTGCCAGCAGCTTAGATGCGGGAGTGGTTGGGGCCAACGTCCTGACTTTC | CASSLDAGVVGANVLTF
TRBJ1-2 | NA | TRBV29-1 | NA | TGCAGCGTGCACGAGGGGGTAGTTGGCTACACCTTC | CSVHEGVVGYTF
TRBJ2-3 | NA | TRBV21-1 | NA | TGTGCCAGCAGCGGGAACTTAGCGGGGGGGCCAGATACGCAGTATTTT | CASSGNLAGGPDTQYF
TRBJ1-5 | NA | TRBV6-6 | NA | TGTGCCAGCAGTTACAGGGAGGGTAGCAATCAGCCCCAGCATTTT | CASSYREGSNQPQHF
TRBJ2-3 | NA | TRBV30 | NA | TGTGCCTGGAGTGCGGGAATACCGAGGGGCACAGATACGCAGTATTTT | CAWSAGIPRGTDTQYF
TRBJ1-2 | few | TRBV4-1 | TRBD1 | TGCGCCAGCAGCCAAGGGAGGACAGGGGACTATGGCTACACCTTC | CASSQGRTGDYGYTF
TRBJ2-2 | once | TRBV5-4 | TRBD1 | TGTGCCAGCAGCAGCAAACGACAGGGGTTGAACACCGGGGAGCTGTTTTTT | CASSSKRQGLNTGELFF
TRBJ2-2 | NA | TRBV5-1 | TRBD2 | TGCGCCAGCAGCCTTAGCGGGGCAAACACCGGGGAGCTGTTTTTT | CASSLSGANTGELFF
TRBJ1-2 | NA | TRBV7-2 | NA | TGTGCCAGCAGATATAAACCAGGGGCCAACTATGGCTACACCTTC | CASRYKPGANYGYTF
TRBJ2-5 | NA | TRBV5-1 | NA | TGCGCCAGCAGCCCACCCGGGATAAGGAAGACCCAGTACTTC | CASSPPGIRKTQYF
TRBJ2-3 | NA | TRBV19 | NA | TGTGCCAGTACCCCCCTAGTGCTCCAACCTGGTACGCAGTATTTT | CASTPLVLQPGTQYF
TRBJ2-1 | NA | TRBV14 | NA | TGTGCCAGCAGCCGACTGAGCGGATATGAGCAGTTCTTC | CASSRLSGYEQFF
TRBJ2-1 | NA | TRBV3-1/TRBV3-2 | NA | TGTGCCAGCAGCAAGCTAGCGAGCTCCTACAATGAGCAGTTCTTC | CASSKLASSYNEQFF
TRBJ2-7 | once | TRBV18 | NA | TGTGCCAGCTCACCATCACGGGACGAGCAGTACTTC | CASSPSRDEQYF
TRBJ2-7 | NA | TRBV7-9 | NA | TGTGCCAGCAGCAGACACCTCCGGGGGAGCTCCTACGAGCAGTACTTC | CASSRHLRGSSYEQYF
TRBJ2-3 | NA | TRBV4-2 | TRBD2 | TGTGCCAGCAGCCAAGACCCCCCCGCGGGGGATGACACAGATACGCAGTATTTT | CASSQDPPAGDDTDTQYF
TRBJ2-2 | NA | TRBV18 | NA | TGTGCCAGCTCACGAAATATAGACTCGAACACCGGGGAGCTGTTTTTT | CASSRNIDSNTGELFF
TRBJ2-1 | NA | TRBV16 | NA | TGTGCCAGCAGCCAATCACGGAGGGGCCTTACTGACAATGAGCAGTTCTTC | CASSQSRRGLTDNEQFF
TRBJ1-3 | NA | TRBV6-6 | TRBD1 | TGTGCCAGCAGGAACAGGGGGCTAGGTGGAAACACCATATATTTT | CASRNRGLGGNTIYF
TRBJ2-5 | NA | TRBV5-1 | TRBD2 | TGCGCCAGCAGCCCGCCGGGGAGCGGGGGCCAAGAGACCCAGTACTTC | CASSPPGSGGQETQYF
TRBJ2-2 | few | TRBV6-4 | NA | TGTGCCTCCCAGGGACTCACCGGGGAGCTGTTTTTT | CASQGLTGELFF
TRBJ1-1 | NA | TRBV18 | NA | TGTGCCAGCTCCCCGAATGTCGTCGAGGACACTGAAGCTTTCTTT | CASSPNVVEDTEAFF
TRBJ1-1 | few | TRBV29-1 | NA | TGCAGCGTTGAACGACAGGAGAACACTGAAGCTTTCTTT | CSVERQENTEAFF
TRBJ1-2 | NA | TRBV5-8 | NA | TGTGCCAGCAGCCACTACCAAGGCGGCTACACCTTC | CASSHYQGGYTF
TRBJ1-2 | once | TRBV4-1 | NA | TGCGCCAGCAGCCGCCAGGTGGTTGAATATAACTATGGCTACACCTTC | CASSRQVVEYNYGYTF
TRBJ2-7 | NA | TRBV5-1 | NA | TGCGCCAGCAGGTCAGAAGCGGGCGGGTACGAGCAGTACTTC | CASRSEAGGYEQYF
TRBJ1-2 | NA | TRBV6-4 | TRBD1 | TGTGCCAGCAGTGAGAGACAGGGGGCGAGCTACACCTTC | CASSERQGASYTF
TRBJ1-2 | few | TRBV7-9 | NA | TGTGCCAGCAGACCAGCGGGGAACTATGGCTACACCTTC | CASRPAGNYGYTF
TRBJ2-7 | NA | TRBV6-5 | NA | TGTGCCAGCACTGGATGGGTAGCGGTTCGCTACGAGCAGTACTTC | CASTGWVAVRYEQYF
TRBJ2-7 | NA | TRBV25-1 | TRBD1 | TGTGCCAGCAGTGAACAAGCCGGGACAGGGAAGAACGAGCAGTACTTC | CASSEQAGTGKNEQYF
TRBJ2-2 | NA | TRBV5-6 | TRBD2 | TGTGCCAGCAGCTTGGGGGGTCGGACTAGCGGGGAGCTGTTTTTT | CASSLGGRTSGELFF
TRBJ2-1 | NA | TRBV11-3 | TRBD2 | TGTGCCAGCAGCTTATACGGCGGGAGCTCCTACAATGAGCAGTTCTTC | CASSLYGGSSYNEQFF
TRBJ2-2 | NA | TRBV5-4 | TRBD1 | TGTGCCAGCAGCCCTGGGACAGTGAACACCGGGGAGCTGTTTTTT | CASSPGTVNTGELFF
TRBJ1-2 | few | TRBV19 | TRBD1 | TGTGCCAGTAGTGCAGGGGGCTCCTATGGCTACACCTTC | CASSAGGSYGYTF
TRBJ2-1 | NA | TRBV11-2 | NA | TGTGCCAGCAGCTCCATCGGGGTTCAGGCGAATGAGCAGTTCTTC | CASSSIGVQANEQFF
TRBJ2-6 | NA | TRBV10-2 | TRBD1 | TGCGCCAGCGCCGGGACAGGTTTCTCATCTGGGGCCAACGTCCTGACTTTC | CASAGTGFSSGANVLTF
TRBJ2-2 | NA | TRBV19 | NA | TGTGCCAGTACCCCAGACACCGGGGAGCTGTTTTTT | CASTPDTGELFF
TRBJ2-2 | NA | TRBV7-3 | NA | TGTGCCAGCAGCGTACTCCGTAACACCGGGGAGCTGTTTTTT | CASSVLRNTGELFF
TRBJ1-2 | NA | TRBV6-6 | NA | TGTGCCAGCAGCCCCGACCGGACAGCCGATGGCTACACCTTC | CASSPDRTADGYTF
TRBJ2-7 | NA | TRBV6-5 | NA | TGTGCCAGCAGTTATAGGGGCCACGAGCAGTACTTC | CASSYRGHEQYF
TRBJ1-1 | NA | TRBV4-3 | TRBD1 | TGCGCCAGCAGCCCGGGACAGGAACTCCTAGGGGCGGGCACTGAAGCTTTCTTT | CASSPGQELLGAGTEAFF
TRBJ2-7 | NA | TRBV19 | TRBD2 | TGTGCCAGTAGTATCCGGGGGGGCCCCTACGAGCAGTACTTC | CASSIRGGPYEQYF
TRBJ1-2 | NA | TRBV28 | NA | TGTGCCAGCAGTTTACGCCAGGAAGCTTATGGCTACACCTTC | CASSLRQEAYGYTF
TRBJ1-1 | NA | TRBV5-1 | TRBD1 | TGCGCCAGCAGCTGGGGGACAGCGAACACTGAAGCTTTCTTT | CASSWGTANTEAFF
TRBJ2-7 | NA | TRBV7-2 | NA | TGTGCCAGCAGGACAGGGGACTACGGCGAGCAGTACTTC | CASRTGDYGEQYF
TRBJ2-3 | NA | TRBV5-8 | NA | TGTGCCAGCAGCTTGTTGTGGGGCGCAGATACGCAGTATTTT | CASSLLWGADTQYF
TRBJ1-4 | NA | TRBV4-3 | NA | TGCGCCAGCAGCCAAGAAGGAGTTGCAACTAATGAAAAACTGTTTTTT | CASSQEGVATNEKLFF
TRBJ1-2 | NA | TRBV29-1 | TRBD1 | TGCAGCGGCCAATCGGGACAGGGTTTGGACTACACCTTC | CSGQSGQGLDYTF
TRBJ2-3 | NA | TRBV5-1 | TRBD1 | TGCGCCAGCAGCTCGGACAGGGGAAGATCGACAGATACGCAGTATTTT | CASSSDRGRSTDTQYF
TRBJ1-1 | NA | TRBV5-6 | NA | TGTGCCAGCAGCTTCGGGGGGCTAGGGAGTGAAGCTTTCTTT | CASSFGGLGSEAFF
TRBJ2-4 | NA | TRBV10-3 | NA | TGTGCCATCAGTGAGGGTACCGGGACTTCGACAGCCAAAAACATTCAGTACTTC | CAISEGTGTSTAKNIQYF
TRBJ1-6 | medium-sized | TRBV19 | TRBD1 | TGTGCCAGTAGTGACAGAGGCAGGGGGGATTCACCCCTCCACTTT | CASSDRGRGDSPLHF
TRBJ2-1 | NA | TRBV11-2 | NA | TGTGCCAGCAGCCCCTGGGGAGATGAGCAGTTCTTC | CASSPWGDEQFF